A single T cell receptor beta chain is shown here with its context. The target antigen is unknown. This specimen comes from a study of T cell repertoires in cytomegalovirus infection. This CDR3 contains 12 residues. CDR1 MNHEY and CDR2 SVGEGT come from the germline V gene. With 8 bases removed from V and 1 base from J, the gap between germline ends came to 8 bases. TCRdb used MiXCR to reprocess the reads, holding one entry per CDR3 protein. The data hold hundreds of thousands of distinct CDR3 sequences, with around 35% observed a single time. The chain couples TRBV6-2 or TRBV6-3 to TRBJ1-2; unclear D gene. The sequencing used cultured PBMCs, collected from culture after CMV antigen stimulation. This TCR came from a human donor in good health (CMV status not recorded). Some clones in this sample may be carry-over from other donors' samples. DNA of the CDR3: TGTGCCAGCGGGAACAGTAACTATGGCTACACCTTC. Amino acids: CASGNSNYGYTF.